These T cell receptor beta chains were read from a single sample in a study of control samples from healthy donors and cancer patients. Sequencing was performed with immunoSEQ multiplex PCR; in TCRdb, only in-frame clones are kept and a portion is missing. The table records under 200,000 clones, around 92% of them present only once. The sequencing input was blood. The receptors were sampled from a woman under 40 in good health. CDR3s include the opening cysteine and the closing phenylalanine or tryptophan. Fields, in order: D gene, clone size, J gene, V gene, CDR3 DNA, CDR3 protein. A D gene is named only where the DNA matches it firmly. Clone size is shown for a subset of rows, as once, few, many or a class of expanded clone.

>.|.|TRBJ2-7|TRBV5-6
TGTGCCAGCAGCACAGGACACGGCTACGAGCAGTACTTC
CASSTGHGYEQYF
>TRBD2|.|TRBJ2-5|TRBV27
TGTGCCAGCAGTCCCCCGCCCGGGACTAGGATCCAAGAGACCCAGTACTTC
CASSPPPGTRIQETQYF
>TRBD1|.|TRBJ1-5|TRBV7-2
TGTGCCAGCAGCTTGGGACAGAGGGGATATAGCAATCAGCCCCAGCATTTT
CASSLGQRGYSNQPQHF
>.|.|TRBJ1-1|TRBV19
TGTGCCAGTAGTATAGCGTCGACTGAAGCTTTCTTT
CASSIASTEAFF
>.|.|TRBJ2-7|TRBV9
TGTGCCAGCAGCGTAGTCTCTCAGGGATGGAACGAGCAGTACTTC
CASSVVSQGWNEQYF
>TRBD2|.|TRBJ2-7|TRBV2
TGTGCCAGCAGTGATCAGACTAGCGGGTCCTACGAGCAGTACTTC
CASSDQTSGSYEQYF
>TRBD1|once|TRBJ2-3|TRBV25-1
TGTGCCAGCAGTGATCCGGGACAGAGCACAGATACGCAGTATTTT
CASSDPGQSTDTQYF
>TRBD1|.|TRBJ2-1|TRBV6-5
TGTGCCAGCAGGGACAGGGGGGATTACAATGAGCAGTTCTTC
CASRDRGDYNEQFF
>.|.|TRBJ2-5|TRBV7-8
TGTGCCAGCAGCCCGACTAGGGAGACCCAGTACTTC
CASSPTRETQYF
>.|.|TRBJ2-3|TRBV29-1
TGCAGCGTTGGGACAGTCACAGATACGCAGTATTTT
CSVGTVTDTQYF
>.|once|TRBJ2-7|TRBV18
TGTGCCAGCTCACCCCCGGGGGAGCGAGAGCAGTACTTC
CASSPPGEREQYF
>TRBD2|.|TRBJ2-3|TRBV19
TGTGCCAGTAGTATCGCGGGGGGGCAAGATACGCAGTATTTT
CASSIAGGQDTQYF
>TRBD1|.|TRBJ2-2|TRBV11-2
TGTGCCAGCAGCTTAGGGGGACAGGGGACCGGGGAGCTGTTTTTT
CASSLGGQGTGELFF
>TRBD1|.|TRBJ1-5|TRBV6-1
TGTGCCAGCAGTGAACAGACAGGGTATAGGAATCAGCCCCAGCATTTT
CASSEQTGYRNQPQHF
>TRBD1|.|TRBJ2-5|TRBV3-1/TRBV3-2
TGTGCCAGCAGCCAAGGGACAGGGGGGGAAGAGACCCAGTACTTC
CASSQGTGGEETQYF
>TRBD1|.|TRBJ2-2|TRBV12-3/TRBV12-4
TGTGCCAGCAGGGGACAGGGAACCGGGGAGCTGTTTTTT
CASRGQGTGELFF
>.|.|TRBJ1-2|TRBV5-1
TGCGCCAGCAGCGCACACCGGGACAAGAACTATGGCTACACCTTC
CASSAHRDKNYGYTF
>TRBD1|.|TRBJ2-7|TRBV7-9
TGTGCCAGCAGCGATATCGACAGGGGATCCTACGAGCAGTACTTC
CASSDIDRGSYEQYF
>.|.|TRBJ2-3|TRBV7-3
TGTGCCAGCAGCGGGGGGGCGACAGATACGCAGTATTTT
CASSGGATDTQYF
>.|.|TRBJ1-6|TRBV5-1
TGCGCCAGCAGCTTGTCGGGGGCGGTATCCTATAATTCACCCCTCCACTTT
CASSLSGAVSYNSPLHF
>TRBD1|.|TRBJ1-2|TRBV7-8
TGTGCCAGCAGCCCCCGCCCGGGACAGGGGTCGAGCTATGGCTACACCTTC
CASSPRPGQGSSYGYTF
>.|few|TRBJ1-1|TRBV11-2
TGTGCCAGCAGGTTACCCGGGAACACTGAAGCTTTCTTT
CASRLPGNTEAFF
>TRBD2|.|TRBJ2-2|TRBV3-1/TRBV3-2
TGTGCCAGCAGCCAAGGGGGTACGAGCGGGAGGGCTGGGGAGCTGTTTTTT
CASSQGGTSGRAGELFF
>TRBD2|.|TRBJ2-3|TRBV5-4
TGTGCCAGCAGCTTCCGGGCGGGAGCAGATACGCAGTATTTT
CASSFRAGADTQYF
>.|.|TRBJ2-7|TRBV11-2
TGTGCCAGCAGCTTATTGGGTTACGAGCAGTACTTC
CASSLLGYEQYF
>TRBD2|.|TRBJ2-7|TRBV7-3
TGTGCCAGCAGCTTAATGGGTAGCGGGGGGTACGAGCAGTACTTC
CASSLMGSGGYEQYF
>.|.|TRBJ1-2|TRBV10-1
TGCGCCAGCAGTGAAGGGGTAGGAGGCTACACCTTC
CASSEGVGGYTF
>.|.|TRBJ2-5|TRBV5-1
TGCGCCAGCAGCTTACTAGTAGGCGAGACCCAGTACTTC
CASSLLVGETQYF
>TRBD1|.|TRBJ2-7|TRBV2
TGTGCCAGCAGGCCGGGACAGGGGTCGTACGAGCAGTACTTC
CASRPGQGSYEQYF
>TRBD1|.|TRBJ1-2|TRBV4-1
TGCGCCAGCAGCCAAGACCGACAGGGTGGCTATGGCTACACCTTC
CASSQDRQGGYGYTF
>TRBD2|.|TRBJ2-3|TRBV7-2
TGTGCCAGCAGCTTCGGGCTAGCGGGAAGGGAGAGGACGCAGTATTTT
CASSFGLAGRERTQYF
>.|.|TRBJ1-6|TRBV28
TGTGCCAGCAGTTTCGGTTCACCCCTCCACTTT
CASSFGSPLHF
>.|.|TRBJ1-3|TRBV20-1
TGCAGTGCTAGACAGGGAAACACCATATATTTT
CSARQGNTIYF
>.|.|TRBJ1-3|TRBV6-1
TGTGCCAGCAGGGAAGGGGGCTCTGGAAACACCATATATTTT
CASREGGSGNTIYF
>.|once|TRBJ2-5|TRBV6-1
TGTGCCAGCAGTGAAGAGGAGGGAGGGGGGGAAACCCAGTACTTC
CASSEEEGGGETQYF
>.|.|TRBJ1-6|TRBV19
TGTGCCAGTAGTGTCCAGGGTGATTCACCCCTCCACTTT
CASSVQGDSPLHF
>.|.|TRBJ1-2|TRBV11-2
TGTGCCAGCAGCCCGGACGGTAACTATGGCTACACCTTC
CASSPDGNYGYTF
>TRBD1|.|TRBJ1-5|TRBV19
TGTGCCAGTAGTACGGACAGGGCGCGCAATCAGCCCCAGCATTTT
CASSTDRARNQPQHF
>TRBD2|.|TRBJ2-7|TRBV3-1/TRBV3-2
TGTGCCAGCAGCTTACGACTAGCGGGGGGGCGAGAGCAGTACTTC
CASSLRLAGGREQYF
>.|.|TRBJ1-1|TRBV19
TGTGCCAGTAGTATAGATGGGGGGGACAAGAACACTGAAGCTTTCTTT
CASSIDGGDKNTEAFF
>.|.|TRBJ2-2|TRBV24-1
TGTGCCACCAGTGGTAGCCAGAACACCGGGGAGCTGTTTTTT
CATSGSQNTGELFF
>TRBD2|.|TRBJ2-5|TRBV7-6
TGTGCCAGCAGCGGATTTAGCGGGAGGAGTGGGGAGACCCAGTACTTC
CASSGFSGRSGETQYF
>TRBD2|.|TRBJ2-1|TRBV7-2
TGTGCCAGCAGCCAACAGGGACTAGCGGGAAATGAGCAGTTCTTC
CASSQQGLAGNEQFF
>TRBD1|once|TRBJ1-1|TRBV18
TGTGCCAGCTCCCCGGGACAGACCACTGAAGCTTTCTTT
CASSPGQTTEAFF
>TRBD2|.|TRBJ2-5|TRBV18
TGTGCCAGCTCACCAATAGCTAGCGGGTTCCAAGAGACCCAGTACTTC
CASSPIASGFQETQYF
>TRBD2|few|TRBJ2-7|TRBV4-3
TGCGCCAGCAGCCAAGGACTAGCGGGAGGGGACGAGCAGTACTTC
CASSQGLAGGDEQYF
>.|few|TRBJ2-2|TRBV15
TGTGCCACCAGCAGAGATGGAGTGGGCGGGGAGCTGTTTTTT
CATSRDGVGGELFF
>.|.|TRBJ1-3|TRBV12-5
TGTGCTAGTGGTTGGGACGCCCGGAGGGACACCATATATTTT
CASGWDARRDTIYF
>.|.|TRBJ2-1|TRBV28
TGTGCCAGCAGTTCCCGGACCCCCGGGATCTACAATGAGCAGTTCTTC
CASSSRTPGIYNEQFF
>.|.|TRBJ1-2|TRBV29-1
TGCAGCGTTGGGGGGATCTATGGCTACACCTTC
CSVGGIYGYTF
>.|.|TRBJ2-7|TRBV4-1
TGCGCCAGCAGCTCGGTCAGGATGGACGAGCAGTACTTC
CASSSVRMDEQYF